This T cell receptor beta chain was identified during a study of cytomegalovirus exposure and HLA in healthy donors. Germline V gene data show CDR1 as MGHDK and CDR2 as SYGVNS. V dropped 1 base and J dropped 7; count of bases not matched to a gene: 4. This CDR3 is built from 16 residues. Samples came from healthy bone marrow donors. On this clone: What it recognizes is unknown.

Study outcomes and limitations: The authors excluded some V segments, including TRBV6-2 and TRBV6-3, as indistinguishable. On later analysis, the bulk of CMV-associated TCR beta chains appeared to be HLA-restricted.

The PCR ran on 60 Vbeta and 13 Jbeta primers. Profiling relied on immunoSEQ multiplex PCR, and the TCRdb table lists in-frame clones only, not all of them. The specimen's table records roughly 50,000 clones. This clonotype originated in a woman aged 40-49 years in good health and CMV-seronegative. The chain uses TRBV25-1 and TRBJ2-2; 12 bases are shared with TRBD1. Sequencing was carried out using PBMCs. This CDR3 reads CASSEWDRGPGGELFF. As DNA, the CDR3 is TGTGCCAGCAGTGAATGGGACAGGGGGCCGGGCGGGGAGCTGTTTTTT. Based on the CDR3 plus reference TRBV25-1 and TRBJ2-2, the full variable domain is EADIYQTPRYLVIGTGKKITLECSQTMGHDKMYWYQQDPGMELHLIHYSYGVNSTEKGDLSSESTVSRIRTEHFPLTLESARPSHTSQYLCASSEWDRGPGGELFFGEGSRLTVL.